The 5 T cell receptor beta chains reported below all come from one sample, sequenced in a study of blood T cell repertoires in COVID-19 (dated by TCRdb to 2018 to 2021). Receptors were amplified or captured by the immunoSEQ multiplex PCR assay. This is the immuneACCESS table as TCRdb keeps it, with only in-frame sequences that have V and J called. A part of the clones is gone; compared with another copy, unresolved V genes explain less than half, and the rest is unexplained. The sample contains roughly 72,000 clones, 80% of them found a single time. The top ten constitute about 20% of the sample. Sequenced input: peripheral blood. These receptors originate from a man between 65 and 79 years old who had recovered from COVID-19.

The chain uses TRBV5-5 and TRBJ2-5; D is perhaps TRBD1 (7 bases). Germline V gives CDR1 SGHKS, CDR2 YYEKEE (reference sequence). The CDR3 extends over 14 amino acids. The germline V and J ends were trimmed by 2 bases and 5 bases, with 13 bases remaining between them. CDR3 nucleotides: TGTGCCAGCAGCTTCGGAGGGGGCGAGGAGACCCAGTACTTC. Amino acids: CASSFGGGEETQYF.

In its sample, this clone was seen once. The CDR3 here is CASSRKGVSTEAFF. The CDR3, as DNA: TGTGCCAGCAGCCGAAAAGGGGTGTCCACTGAAGCTTTCTTT. The chain joins TRBV14 to TRBJ1-1; a weak D match, TRBD1 (5 bases). Germline-derived CDR1 and CDR2 are SGHDN and FVKESK. This CDR3 region has 14 residues. V lost 4 bases, J lost 4 bases, and 13 bases lay in between.

In DNA, the CDR3 is TGTGCCAGTAGTCCCCGGACAGCCCTTAGCACAGATACGCAGTATTTT. It specifies CASSPRTALSTDTQYF. The chain has TRBV19 and TRBJ2-3; D perhaps matches TRBD1 (6 bases). Germline CDR1 reads LNHDA; CDR2 reads SQIVND (reference sequence). V lost 5 bases and J lost 0, with 15 bases in between. The CDR3 sequence is 16 residues long.

The chain recombines TRBV7-9 with TRBJ2-2; a weak D match, TRBD1 (6 bases). V lost 4 bases to trimming and J lost 4 bases, with 13 bases between them. CDR3 length: 15 amino acids. The germline gives CDR1 SEHNR, CDR2 FQNEAQ (reference sequence). CDR3 nucleotides: TGTGCCAGCAGCTCCCCGACAGGAGTCACCGGGGAGCTGTTTTTT. Its translation: CASSSPTGVTGELFF.

V and J are TRBV27 and TRBJ2-1, with D perhaps matching TRBD1 (5 bases). The CDR3 has 16 amino acids. The germline V gene encodes CDR1 MNHEY and CDR2 SMNVEV (reference sequence). Trimming took 2 bases from V and 1 from J, leaving 12 bases between them. The CDR3 DNA is TGTGCCAGCAGTTTAGCGACAGCTAGGTCCTACAATGAGCAGTTCTTC. Residues: CASSLATARSYNEQFF.